The 21 T cell receptor beta chains listed next were all sequenced from one sample in a study of T cell responses to AZD1222 COVID-19 vaccine (dated by TCRdb to the early 2020s). Per the publication, the time point label means: baseline before first vaccination. The method was the immunoSEQ multiplex PCR assay. Entries here come from immuneACCESS through TCRdb and include only in-frame sequences with V and J called. Some clones fail to appear in such tables; in the studies checked, an unresolved V gene covers under half of the shortfall, and the cause of the remainder is unknown. Counted in this sample were 100,000 to 150,000 clones; 80% to 90% of them appeared once. The ten biggest clones cover around 6% of the sample. The sample was peripheral blood, taken on day 0 of AZD1222 vaccination. The source is an adult in good health.

The chain employs TRBV11-2 and TRBJ2-1; possibly TRBD1 for D (5 bases). The length of the CDR3 is 15 residues. Trimming took off 7 bases at V and 0 bases at J, with 13 bases between the two ends. CDR1 and CDR2 from the germline V gene are SGHAT and FQNNGV. CDR3 coding DNA: TGTGCCAGCACCCCTCGAAGGGGCTCCTACAATGAGCAGTTCTTC. It codes for CASTPRRGSYNEQFF.

This chain joins TRBV6-5 and TRBJ1-6, with D hard to call. CDR1 is MNHEY and CDR2 is SVGAGI in the germline V gene. Trimming removed 7 bases at V and 8 bases at J, with 9 bases between. The CDR3 has 12 residues. The CDR3 nucleotides read TGTGCCAGCATGCTGCGGGATTCACCCCTCCACTTT. Protein: CASMLRDSPLHF.

The chain uses TRBV2 and TRBJ2-6; D is unclear. In germline, CDR1 is SNHLY, CDR2 FYNNEI. The CDR3 contains 16 residues. Trimming stripped 5 bases from V and 4 bases from J, with 15 bases between. The CDR3 protein is CASSYSLPSGANVLTF. CDR3 bases: TGTGCCAGCAGTTACTCTCTCCCCTCAGGGGCCAACGTCCTGACTTTC.

The V and J genes are TRBV28 and TRBJ1-5, with 7 bases fitting TRBD1. Germline assignment: CDR1 MDHEN and CDR2 SYDVKM. After removal of 7 bases from V and 3 bases from J, the junction contained 3 bases not matched to a gene. The CDR3 contains 13 residues. CDR3 in amino acids: CASTGTDNQPQHF. The CDR3 nucleotides read TGTGCCAGCACCGGGACAGACAATCAGCCCCAGCATTTT. Using reference TRBV28 and TRBJ1-5 for the parts outside the CDR3, the full variable domain is DVKVTQSSRYLVKRTGEKVFLECVQDMDHENMFWYRQDPGLGLRLIYFSYDVKMKEKGDIPEGYSVSREKKERFSLILESASTNQTSMYLCASTGTDNQPQHFGDGTRLSIL.

The chain recombines TRBV5-1 with TRBJ2-1; D remains ambiguous. The CDR3 is made up of 15 amino acids. Trimming left V 5 bases short and J 0 bases short, with 12 bases between. The V gene's germline CDR1 is SGHRS and CDR2 YFSETQ. The CDR3 DNA follows: TGCGCCAGCAGTAAAGACCCGAGCTCCTACAATGAGCAGTTCTTC. Protein product: CASSKDPSSYNEQFF. Together with reference TRBV5-1 and TRBJ2-1, the CDR3 gives the full variable domain: KAGVTQTPRYLIKTRGQQVTLSCSPISGHRSVSWYQQTPGQGLQFLFEYFSETQRNKGNFPGRFSGRQFSNSRSEMNVSTLELGDSALYLCASSKDPSSYNEQFFGPGTRLTVL.

The chain couples TRBV7-3 to TRBJ1-2; possibly TRBD1 for D (6 bases). This CDR3 contains 14 residues. Germline assignment: CDR1 SGHTA and CDR2 FQGTGA. Trimming pared 7 bases from V and 7 bases from J, leaving 19 bases between. The CDR3 sequence: CASTSGQPGGGYTF. The CDR3 bases are TGTGCCAGCACCTCCGGACAGCCCGGCGGTGGCTACACCTTC.

V is TRBV14 and J is TRBJ2-3; a weak D match, TRBD2 (7 bases). Trimming removed 0 bases at V and 6 bases at J, with 13 bases between. This CDR3 has 15 residues. Per the germline V gene, CDR1 is SGHDN and CDR2 is FVKESK. The CDR3: CASSQDWGGSDTQYF. DNA for the CDR3: TGTGCCAGCAGCCAAGATTGGGGGGGCAGCGATACGCAGTATTTT.

The gene calls are TRBV7-7 and TRBJ2-1, with a tentative D call TRBD2 (7 bases). The CDR3 totals 17 residues. Deletions cut 1 base from V and 7 bases from J, with 20 bases between. CDR1 is SSHAT and CDR2 is FNYEAQ in the germline V gene (reference sequence). The CDR3 spells CASSLEVAFGGLNEQFF. The CDR3 DNA sequence: TGTGCCAGCAGCTTAGAGGTGGCGTTCGGGGGGCTGAATGAGCAGTTCTTC.

The rearrangement links TRBV5-1 to TRBJ1-5; D remains ambiguous. The CDR3 loop spans 14 amino acids. V gave up 4 bases and J gave up 5 bases, with 13 bases separating them. CDR1 and CDR2 (germline): SGHRS, YFSETQ. The CDR3 loop reads CASSPSRRDQPQHF. The CDR3 DNA sequence: TGCGCCAGCAGCCCTTCTCGAAGGGATCAGCCCCAGCATTTT.

V usage is TRBV6-5 and J usage is TRBJ2-7; D is possibly TRBD1 (5 bases). CDR3 length: 14 amino acids. CDR1 is MNHEY and CDR2 is SVGAGI in the germline V gene. Trimming removed 5 bases from V and 3 bases from J, with 14 bases in between. The CDR3 sequence is CASSIQGNGYEQYF. In DNA form, the CDR3 reads TGTGCCAGCAGTATCCAGGGAAACGGCTACGAGCAGTACTTC.

The rearrangement uses TRBV6-5 and TRBJ1-1; D is perhaps TRBD1 (6 bases). Germline-derived CDR1 and CDR2 are MNHEY and SVGAGI. V lost 2 bases and J lost 2, with 9 bases in between. This CDR3 has 14 residues. The DNA of the CDR3 is TGTGCCAGCAGTTACCAGGGGACTAACACTGAAGCTTTCTTT. As protein: CASSYQGTNTEAFF.

The gene calls are TRBV4-2 and TRBJ1-6; D not certain. CDR3 length: 18 residues. Germline values: CDR1 LGHNA, CDR2 YNFKEQ. Trimming shortened V by 1 base and J by 0 bases, and 13 bases separated the two germline ends. CDR3 nucleotides: TGTGCCAGCAGCCAAGCTCAGCACTTCAGCTCCTATAATTCACCCCTCCACTTT. This codes for CASSQAQHFSSYNSPLHF.

The V call is TRBV7-6, the J call TRBJ2-3; 8 positions match TRBD1. Trimming cost V 5 bases and J 5 bases; bases outside gene matches: 9. CDR1 SGHVS and CDR2 FNYEAQ come from the germline V gene. The CDR3 loop spans 15 amino acids. As DNA, the CDR3 is TGTGCCAGCAGCGCTTTGGACAGGGAGGAAGATACGCAGTATTTT. It encodes CASSALDREEDTQYF.

V gene TRBV15 combines with J gene TRBJ1-2; D possibly corresponds to TRBD1 (6 bases). The V and J ends lost 8 bases and 0 bases respectively, with 13 bases between them. The germline V gene encodes CDR1 LNHNV and CDR2 YYDKDF (reference sequence). The CDR3 is 14 amino acids. The CDR3 DNA is TGTGCCACCGGTCAAGACAGGTCTAACTATGGCTACACCTTC. Protein: CATGQDRSNYGYTF. Full variable domain (outside the CDR3, taken from reference TRBV15 and TRBJ1-2): DAMVIQNPRYQVTQFGKPVTLSCSQTLNHNVMYWYQQKSSQAPKLLFHYYDKDFNNEADTPDNFQSRRPNTSFCFLDIRSPGLGDTAMYLCATGQDRSNYGYTFGSGTRLTVV.

This clone was found a few times. The chain uses TRBV6-4 and TRBJ2-3, with TRBD1 identical over 12 bases. CDR3 length: 15 residues. V lost 3 bases, J lost 6 bases, and 4 bases stayed unmatched. Germline CDR1 and CDR2: MRHNA and SNTAGT. The CDR3: CASSDRDRGPDTQYF. The CDR3 DNA is TGTGCCAGCAGTGATAGGGACAGGGGGCCTGATACGCAGTATTTT.

The CDR3 is CASSQEFTGLGYGYTF. As DNA, the CDR3 is TGTGCCAGCAGCCAAGAGTTTACGGGGCTCGGCTATGGCTACACCTTC. The chain is built from TRBV3-1 (or the pseudogene TRBV3-2) and TRBJ1-2; a weak D match, TRBD1 (5 bases). Germline values: CDR1 LGHDT, CDR2 YNNKEL (reference sequence). The CDR3 contains 16 residues. Trimming removed 0 bases from V and 4 bases from J, with 15 bases in between.

The chain employs TRBV5-1 and TRBJ2-1; 7 bases are a match to TRBD1. The CDR3 totals 15 residues. Looked up from germline, CDR1 is SGHRS and CDR2 is YFSETQ. V was clipped by 5 bases and J by 0 bases; unmatched bases: 5. Written as DNA, the CDR3 is TGCGCCAGCAGGACGACAGGGAGCTCCTACAATGAGCAGTTCTTC. Its translation: CASRTTGSSYNEQFF.

The chain couples TRBV5-8 to TRBJ2-7, with D uncertain. Germline-derived CDR1 and CDR2 are SGHTS and YDEGEE. V lost 0 bases to trimming and J lost 0 bases, with 7 bases between them. The CDR3 consists of 14 residues. CDR3 residues: CASSLAGTSYEQYF. The CDR3 DNA is TGTGCCAGCAGCTTGGCCGGCACCTCCTACGAGCAGTACTTC.

The chain recombines TRBV19 with TRBJ2-1; TRBD2 matches at 9 bases. J lost 5 bases, V lost 1 base, and 12 bases had no gene match. Germline CDR1 LNHDA, CDR2 SQIVND (reference sequence). The CDR3 has 18 amino acids. The CDR3 nucleotides read TGTGCCAGTAGTATAGCTGGTCCTAGCGGGGCCCCCAACAATGAGCAGTTCTTC. Translated: CASSIAGPSGAPNNEQFF.

This sequence joins TRBV18 and TRBJ2-2; no clear D. The V gene lost 6 bases and the J gene lost 7 bases, with 12 bases spanning the gap. This CDR3 contains 13 residues. The germline V gene encodes CDR1 KGHSH and CDR2 LQKENI. CDR3 nucleotides: TGTGCCAGCTCGCCTACTTTCGGCGGGGAGCTGTTTTTT. The encoded protein is CASSPTFGGELFF.

V usage is TRBV28 and J usage is TRBJ1-6; D is unresolved. The CDR3 runs to 16 residues. V lost 4 bases and J lost 0, with 10 bases in between. Germline assignment: CDR1 MDHEN and CDR2 SYDVKM. The CDR3 loop is CASSSRQTSYNSPLHF. Written as DNA, the CDR3 is TGTGCCAGCAGTTCTCGACAAACCTCCTATAATTCACCCCTCCACTTT. The variable domain in full, with the rest retrieved from reference TRBV28 and TRBJ1-6, is DVKVTQSSRYLVKRTGEKVFLECVQDMDHENMFWYRQDPGLGLRLIYFSYDVKMKEKGDIPEGYSVSREKKERFSLILESASTNQTSMYLCASSSRQTSYNSPLHFGNGTRLTVT.